A selection of T cell receptor beta chains follows, all from one sample in a study of blood T cell repertoires in COVID-19. Measured with immunoSEQ multiplex PCR; TCRdb has only the in-frame clones, and not every one. Among about 160,000 clones listed, approximately 87% were seen once. The specimen was PBMCs or T cells enriched from blood (not recorded which). These TCRs come from a woman in her forties or fifties who had recovered from COVID-19. CDR3s include the opening cysteine and the closing phenylalanine or tryptophan. D genes are given only for firm matches. Size tells how often a clone was seen (once, few, many) or the class of an expanded clone, and some rows leave it out.

V	size	D	J	DNA	CDR3
TRBV9	few	TRBD2	TRBJ2-3	TGTGCCAGCAGCGTAGGTTGGACTAGCGGGGAGGTAGATACGCAGTATTTT	CASSVGWTSGEVDTQYF
TRBV28	-	-	TRBJ1-1	TGTGCCAGCAGCCCCGCGGGGGCGGGGGGCACTGAAGCTTTCTTT	CASSPAGAGGTEAFF
TRBV10-1	-	-	TRBJ2-3	TGCGCCAGCAGTGAGCTCCCCCGAGAGTATACGCAGTATTTT	CASSELPREYTQYF
TRBV5-4	-	-	TRBJ1-3	TGTGCCAGCAGCTTGGGGGGGCGGTCCTCTGGAAACACCATATATTTT	CASSLGGRSSGNTIYF
TRBV5-5	once	TRBD1	TRBJ1-2	TGTGCCAGCAGCCCCCGGGGAGGGGGACAGGTGGGCTACACCTTC	CASSPRGGGQVGYTF
TRBV5-4	-	-	TRBJ1-5	TGTGCCAGCAGCCTCGGCAGGGTGGTGGGTCAGCCCCAGCATTTT	CASSLGRVVGQPQHF
TRBV11-3	-	-	TRBJ1-6	TGTGCCAGCAGCTTAGGTCGGGCGGGCGCCAGGTTTTCACCCCTCCACTTT	CASSLGRAGARFSPLHF
TRBV5-1	few	TRBD1	TRBJ1-1	TGCGCCAGCAGCTTGGGTGACAGGGGACGGGCTTTCTTT	CASSLGDRGRAFF
TRBV5-4	-	TRBD2	TRBJ2-3	TGTGCCAGCAGCGCCTTAGCGGGGGGTAGCACAGATACGCAGTATTTT	CASSALAGGSTDTQYF
TRBV6-2/TRBV6-3	-	-	TRBJ2-3	TGTGCCAGCAGTTCGGCGGATACTAGCACAGATACGCAGTATTTT	CASSSADTSTDTQYF
TRBV4-1	-	-	TRBJ1-2	TGCGCCAGCAGCCAAGTTCAGTCGAGAGGAAACTATGGCTACACCTTC	CASSQVQSRGNYGYTF
TRBV19	-	TRBD1	TRBJ2-1	TGTGCCAGTACCACCGACGGGACAGTCTACAATGAGCAGTTCTTC	CASTTDGTVYNEQFF
TRBV7-9	-	TRBD1	TRBJ2-1	TGTGCCAGCAGCACCTCGAGACAGGGTGCAAATGAGCAGTTCTTC	CASSTSRQGANEQFF
TRBV11-3	-	-	TRBJ2-5	TGTGCCAGCAGCCCAGGACAGACCCAAGAGACCCAGTACTTC	CASSPGQTQETQYF
TRBV3-1/TRBV3-2	few	TRBD1	TRBJ1-3	TGTGCCAGCAGCCGCCTAACAGGGGCTGGAAACACCATATATTTT	CASSRLTGAGNTIYF
TRBV13	many	TRBD1	TRBJ1-4	TGTGCCAGCAGCCGCCGACAGGGTGGATGGGAAAAACTGTTTTTT	CASSRRQGGWEKLFF
TRBV25-1	-	-	TRBJ1-1	TGTGCCAGCAGTGAATGGAGTCTCCCTGAAGCTTTCTTT	CASSEWSLPEAFF
TRBV7-7	few	TRBD1	TRBJ2-2	TGTGCCAGCAGCGGAACAGGGGGCCGGACCGGGGAGCTGTTTTTT	CASSGTGGRTGELFF
TRBV27	-	-	TRBJ1-3	TGTGCCAGCCGACGGGCCCACGCGGGGGGAAACACCATATATTTT	CASRRAHAGGNTIYF
TRBV6-2/TRBV6-3	-	-	TRBJ1-5	TGTGCCAGCAGTTACTCGACAGCGGGGCAGCCCCAGCATTTT	CASSYSTAGQPQHF
TRBV6-1	-	-	TRBJ1-6	TGTGCCAGCAGTGACACTCGACGGGGGGCCCTCCACTTT	CASSDTRRGALHF
TRBV25-1	-	-	TRBJ2-1	TGTGCCAGCAGTGACCAGGCCCCTGAGCAGTTCTTC	CASSDQAPEQFF
TRBV6-2/TRBV6-3	-	-	TRBJ1-3	TGTGCCAGCAGTTATATGGCGGGGATCCTCTCTGGAAACACCATATATTTT	CASSYMAGILSGNTIYF
TRBV28	-	-	TRBJ1-2	TGTGCCAGCACGATACCAGGGATAGGAAGCTACACCTTC	CASTIPGIGSYTF
TRBV30	-	-	TRBJ1-1	TGTGCCTGGAGCGTGGACAGCTTGAACACTGAAGCTTTCTTT	CAWSVDSLNTEAFF
TRBV12-3/TRBV12-4	-	-	TRBJ1-2	TGTGCCAGCAGTCAGGGTGAGGTCTATGGCTACACCTTC	CASSQGEVYGYTF
TRBV20-1	-	TRBD1	TRBJ2-2	TGCAGTAGGGGGGACAGGGTGTTTTTT	CSRGDRVFF
TRBV4-1	-	-	TRBJ1-4	TGCGCCAGCAGCCGGGATTGGGGCGCTAATGAAAAACTGTTTTTT	CASSRDWGANEKLFF
TRBV30	-	TRBD1	TRBJ1-2	TGTGCCTGTGGACAGGGGGCACAGGGCTACACCTTC	CACGQGAQGYTF
TRBV27	-	-	TRBJ1-2	TGTGCCAGCCCGACGGCCGGGTCTAACTATGGCTACACCTTC	CASPTAGSNYGYTF
TRBV4-1	-	-	TRBJ1-2	TGCGCCAGCAGCCAAGATACAGGCACTATAGGCTACACCTTC	CASSQDTGTIGYTF
TRBV30	-	TRBD1	TRBJ2-3	TGTGCCTGGACCCGGACAGGGGATGGTACGCAGTATTTT	CAWTRTGDGTQYF
TRBV6-6	-	-	TRBJ1-3	TGTGCCAGCAGTCCCGGGGGAAACACCATATATTTT	CASSPGGNTIYF
TRBV28	-	-	TRBJ1-6	TGTGCCAGCAGTTTAGCACAGAATAATTCACCCCTCCACTTT	CASSLAQNNSPLHF
TRBV28	-	TRBD1	TRBJ1-1	TGTGCCAGCAGTTCAGGACAGGGAGACACTGAAGCTTTCTTT	CASSSGQGDTEAFF
TRBV7-2	few	-	TRBJ1-2	TGTGCCAGCAGCTTCCTTACGACAGGCCCAATTGGCTACACCTTC	CASSFLTTGPIGYTF
TRBV3-1/TRBV3-2	few	TRBD2	TRBJ2-2	TGTGCCAGCAGCCTGGGCGCGGGAGTATACACCGGGGAGCTGTTTTTT	CASSLGAGVYTGELFF
TRBV30	-	TRBD2	TRBJ2-5	TGTGCCTGGGGCCCCCCTAACCGGGGGGTTGAGACCCAGTACTTC	CAWGPPNRGVETQYF
TRBV27	-	TRBD1	TRBJ1-1	TGTGCCAGCAGTTATTCGGACAGGATGAACACTGAAGCTTTCTTT	CASSYSDRMNTEAFF
TRBV6-2/TRBV6-3	-	-	TRBJ1-5	TGTGCCAGCAGCCACAACGGGAGTAATCAGCCCCAGCATTTT	CASSHNGSNQPQHF
TRBV30	-	-	TRBJ1-1	TGTGCCTGGAGTGCTGCGGGCTTGGGGGCTTTCTTT	CAWSAAGLGAFF
TRBV29-1	-	TRBD2	TRBJ2-1	TGCAGCGTTGATCTGGGCGGGGGGTACTACAATGAGCAGTTCTTC	CSVDLGGGYYNEQFF
TRBV18	-	-	TRBJ1-2	TGTGCCAGCTCACCGGGGACAACTCGCTATGGCTACACCTTC	CASSPGTTRYGYTF
TRBV7-6	-	-	TRBJ1-4	TGTGCCAGCAGCTTAGCGGGGTCCGGGGTTGCTGACAAACTGTTTTTT	CASSLAGSGVADKLFF
TRBV11-3	-	TRBD2	TRBJ2-4	TGTGCCAGCAGCTCTCCACTAGCGGGAGTCGGCAAAAACATTCAGTACTTC	CASSSPLAGVGKNIQYF
TRBV28	-	TRBD1	TRBJ1-1	TGTGCCAGCAGTTTTATCACAGGGGGAAGAACTGAAGCTTTCTTT	CASSFITGGRTEAFF
TRBV27	-	-	TRBJ1-5	TGTGCCAGCACCCAGGGTAGCAATCAGCCCCAGCATTTT	CASTQGSNQPQHF
TRBV12-1	-	-	TRBJ2-4	TGTGCCAGATCCCCGGACAGCACCTATCTAGCCAAAAACATTCAGTACTTC	CARSPDSTYLAKNIQYF
TRBV13	once	TRBD1	TRBJ2-5	TGTGCCAGCAGCCGACAGGGTCAGGGGTACCAAGAGACCCAGTACTTC	CASSRQGQGYQETQYF